The present T cell receptor beta chain was sequenced within a study of cytomegalovirus exposure and HLA in healthy donors (dated by TCRdb to 2016 to 2017). Background on the whole study: A later analysis indicated that the 130 or so validation repertoires were generated on the platform also employed for the 720 or so repertoires of the first cohort. A separate validation cohort of roughly 110 different subjects was used in addition to the roughly 700-subject first cohort. The aim of the study was to test whether cataloging public T cell receptors could identify signatures of past pathogen exposure. High-throughput TCR immunosequencing, statistical association of individual TCRs with disease status, and machine learning were combined to predict cytomegalovirus infection status. Study-wide findings and limitations: A later analysis lacked HLA typing for the validation cohort, so it scored co-occurrence in that cohort across all 110 or so repertoires. Most TCR sequences were seen in very few donors, while some public TCRs were found in many individuals. Three of the identified cytomegalovirus-associated TCR beta chains were confirmed in vitro to be specific for cytomegalovirus antigens. The authors suggested that the approach could potentially be extended to other disease states and immunological phenotypes. The classifier was reported to diagnose cytomegalovirus status with high specificity and sensitivity in both the original cohort and the validation cohort. In a later analysis, TCRs clustered in the first cohort were found to also tend to co-occur in the 120 or so validation repertoires, with over 90% of cluster scores above 0. The study listed 150 to 200 TCR beta chains as associated with cytomegalovirus.

Preparation of the library involved the immunoSEQ multiplex PCR assay. On the study's bioinformatics: A statistical classification framework was developed to diagnose cytomegalovirus status using the catalog of TCR beta chain sequences. TCRdb retrieved this table from immuneACCESS and kept in-frame rearrangements only. Not all clones are present; in checked studies, unresolved V genes account for under half, and no reason is known for the remainder. V and J calls and clone size are as listed in that table; D and trimming were resolved from the DNA. Here the sample has 150,000 to 200,000 clones; around 87% occur a single time. Of the sample, approximately 1.5% falls within the top ten clones. In regard to this clone: The target of this receptor is not known. The sample holds no much larger clone one base away, and base qualities are not on file.

The donors were included in the validation cohort of over a hundred subjects, a group kept apart from the approximately 690-subject first cohort. Sequences SGDLS (CDR1) and YYNGEE (CDR2) are obtained from the germline V gene. Trimming takes 0 bases from V and 2 bases from J, and the germline ends sit 11 bases apart. Counted from cysteine to phenylalanine, this CDR3 has 16 amino acids. Only the CDR3 DNA is retained, 48 bases long and in frame from the first base. The V and J genes are TRBV9 and TRBJ2-2; TRBD2 is possibly the D segment (7 matching bases). The clonotype comes from a woman aged 30 to 39 in good health and CMV-seronegative. The sample taken for sequencing was PBMCs. The CDR3 is CASSVGPGGNTGELFF. The DNA sequence reads TGTGCCAGCAGCGTAGGCCCGGGGGGCAACACCGGGGAGCTGTTTTTT.